This record covers a single T cell receptor beta chain. This sample also contains other DNA sequences that code for the same CDR3. Treatment indicated: about 20 received Ad26.COV2.S at low or high dose, single or two shots; 5 received placebo; per-sample allocation not given. Day 63 following the first vaccine or placebo injection was when the samples were taken. This sample was included in a study of Ad26.COV2.S vaccination and SARS-CoV-2 variants. The V gene's germline CDR1 is GTSNPN and CDR2 SVGIG (reference sequence). The CDR3 consists of 13 residues. V lost 0 bases to trimming and J lost 4 bases, with 9 bases between them. Here immunoSEQ multiplex PCR was the method, and the copy in TCRdb shows in-frame clones only, minus some. The sample records 350,000 to 400,000 clones, approximately 90% being singletons.

This sequence was found in a person between 18 and 65 years old who received the Ad26.COV2.S COVID-19 vaccine or a placebo. The chain carries TRBV30 and TRBJ1-2; D unclear. The material was peripheral blood, obtained in a trial of Ad26.COV2.S vaccine versus placebo. The CDR3 DNA sequence: TGTGCCTGGAGTGTCGGGCAGACCTATGGCTACACCTTC. Translating gives CAWSVGQTYGYTF.